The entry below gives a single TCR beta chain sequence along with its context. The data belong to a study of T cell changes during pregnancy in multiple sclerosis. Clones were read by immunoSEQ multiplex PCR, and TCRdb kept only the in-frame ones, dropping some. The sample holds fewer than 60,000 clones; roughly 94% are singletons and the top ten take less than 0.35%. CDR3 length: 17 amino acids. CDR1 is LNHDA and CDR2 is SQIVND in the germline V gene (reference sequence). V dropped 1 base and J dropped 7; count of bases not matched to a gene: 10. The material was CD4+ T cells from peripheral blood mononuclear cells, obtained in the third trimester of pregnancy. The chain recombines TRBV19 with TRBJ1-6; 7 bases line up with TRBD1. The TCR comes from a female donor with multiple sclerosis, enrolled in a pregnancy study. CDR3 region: CASSIVRGTAENSPLHF. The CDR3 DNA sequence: TGTGCCAGTAGTATAGTGCGTGGGACAGCTGAAAATTCACCCCTCCACTTT.